What follows are 30 T cell receptor beta chains derived from one specimen sequenced in a study of CD8+CD57+ T cells in acquired aplastic anemia. Investigators profiled TCR beta VDJ and CDR3 from genomic DNA template. TCRdb independently ran MiXCR on the reads; one entry per CDR3 protein. Of 250,000 to 300,000 distinct CDR3 sequences listed, approximately 55% were seen once; the top ten hold 7.5% to 9%. Sequencing used sorted CD4+, CD8+, or CD8+CD57+ T cells (not recorded which) from PBMCs. These TCRs come from a human donor with severe aplastic anemia or a healthy control (not recorded which).

The V gene is TRBV20-1, the J gene TRBJ2-7; D is uncertain. CDR1 and CDR2 (germline): DFQATT, SNEGSKA (reference sequence). The V end lost 0 bases, the J end lost 6 bases, and 12 bases lay between the germline ends. CDR3 length: 13 amino acids. This chain's CDR3 is CSARDQIFREQYF. Here the CDR3 DNA reads TGCAGTGCTAGAGATCAAATTTTCCGCGAGCAGTACTTC.

This clonotype was detected many times. The chain uses TRBV30 and TRBJ2-5, with a tentative D call TRBD2 (6 bases). The CDR3 has 13 amino acids. V lost 5 bases, J lost 5 bases, and 15 bases lay in between. Germline V gene lookup returns CDR1 GTSNPN and CDR2 SVGIG (reference sequence). The DNA of the CDR3 is TGTGCCTGGGGGACGGGGGTGGCCGAGACCCAGTACTTC. Amino acid sequence: CAWGTGVAETQYF.

This clonotype was recorded many times. The chain carries TRBV2 and TRBJ2-7; D is ambiguous. The V gene's germline CDR1 is SNHLY and CDR2 FYNNEI. Trimming stripped 3 bases from V and 9 bases from J, with 21 bases between. CDR3 length: 15 residues. The DNA for the CDR3 is TGTGCCAGCAGTGAGCGGACCCCTATCACCCTCGGGCAGTACTTC. Protein product: CASSERTPITLGQYF.

The chain uses TRBV7-2 and TRBJ1-2; D is perhaps TRBD1 (6 bases). V dropped 11 bases and J dropped 8 bases, with 21 bases sitting between them. CDR1 and CDR2 from the germline V gene are SGHTA and FQGNSA. The CDR3 is 13 amino acids. The CDR3 DNA sequence: TGTGCCGGATGGGAGGGGGAGCAGGGAGGCTACACCTTC. Translating gives CAGWEGEQGGYTF.

Ten or more counts support this clonotype. The junction departs from the called germline gene at one end, perhaps through a read error. The chain links TRBV7-7 to TRBJ2-3; 11 bases match TRBD2. The CDR3 runs to 14 residues. In germline, CDR1 is SSHAT, CDR2 FNYEAQ (reference sequence). The CDR3 loop is CASSLAGGSDTQYF. In nucleotides, the CDR3 is TGTGCTAGCAGCCTAGCGGGGGGTTCAGATACGCAGTATTTT.

V usage is TRBV7-8 and J usage is TRBJ2-7; 7 nucleotides match TRBD1. Germline V gives CDR1 SGHVS, CDR2 FQNEAQ. The CDR3 runs to 15 residues. V was pared by 5 bases and J by 0 bases, with 7 bases of the junction left unmatched. CDR3 sequence reads: CASSPWGQSSYEQYF. The CDR3 DNA follows: TGTGCCAGCAGCCCTTGGGGACAGAGCTCCTACGAGCAGTACTTC.

The chain uses TRBV12-3 or TRBV12-4 and TRBJ2-7, with a possible D match to TRBD1 (6 bases). This CDR3 spans 13 amino acids. V was clipped by 5 bases and J by 7 bases, with 15 bases between them. Written as DNA, the CDR3 is TGTGCCAGCAGTCTCCGGGACACCGGGGAGCAGTACTTC. This sequence encodes CASSLRDTGEQYF.

For the CDR3, the DNA is TGCGCCAGCAGTCCTACGAGCGCTAGCGGGAGAACCACAGATACGCAGTATTTT. Its protein is CASSPTSASGRTTDTQYF. The chain recombines TRBV10-1 with TRBJ2-3; 10 bases align to TRBD2. J was trimmed by 2 bases and V by 5 bases; bases with no gene match: 13. Germline assignment: CDR1 WNHNN and CDR2 SYGVQD (reference sequence). The CDR3 is 18 residues long.

The chain recombines TRBV12-3 or TRBV12-4 with TRBJ1-6, with no clear D. Trimming cost V 1 base and J 7 bases, with 8 bases left between them. CDR3 size: 14 residues. This CDR3 is CASSLGVINSPLHF. DNA of the CDR3: TGTGCCAGCAGTTTAGGGGTAATAAATTCACCCCTCCACTTT.

The chain is built from TRBV5-1 and TRBJ2-5; either TRBD1 or TRBD2 may fit D (5 bases each). The CDR3 extends over 15 amino acids. The germline V gene has CDR1 SGHRS and CDR2 YFSETQ. The V and J ends lost 3 bases and 1 base respectively, with 13 bases between them. This chain's CDR3 is CASSSRPGPQETQYF. The CDR3, as DNA: TGCGCCAGCAGCTCACGACCGGGACCCCAAGAGACCCAGTACTTC.

The chain uses TRBV7-3 and TRBJ2-7; 8 nucleotides agree with TRBD1. The CDR3 totals 15 residues. CDR1 and CDR2 from the germline V gene are SGHTA and FQGTGA. The junction had 6 bases not matched to a gene; V was cut back by 4 bases and J by 1 base. The CDR3, as DNA: TGTGCCAGCAGCTCAAACTGGGACAGGTCCTACGAGCAGTACTTC. This codes for CASSSNWDRSYEQYF. Together with reference TRBV7-3 and TRBJ2-7, the CDR3 gives the full variable domain: GAGVSQTPSNKVTEKGKYVELRCDPISGHTALYWYRQSLGQGPEFLIYFQGTGAADDSGLPNDRFFAVRPEGSVSTLKIQRTERGDSAVYLCASSSNWDRSYEQYFGPGTRLTVT.

The V gene is TRBV12-3 or TRBV12-4, the J gene TRBJ1-2, with TRBD1 matching 8 bases. There are 14 residues in the CDR3. V trimming: 2 bases; J trimming: 5 bases; junction bases outside the gene matches: 4. The CDR3 sequence is CASSLSTGEYGYTF. CDR3 sequence (DNA): TGTGCCAGCAGTTTATCGACAGGGGAGTATGGCTACACCTTC.

Notes on this clonotype: Compared with germline, one end of the junction differs, possibly owing to a read error. The chain recombines TRBV5-1 with TRBJ2-7; 7 bases match TRBD1. CDR1 is SGHRS and CDR2 is YFSETQ in the germline V gene. There are 15 residues in the CDR3. The CDR3 loop is CASSSDREETYEQYF. The CDR3 DNA reads TGTGCCAGCAGCTCCGACAGGGAAGAGACCTACGAGCAGTACTTC.

The chain is built from TRBV2 and TRBJ2-7, with 7 bases identical to TRBD2. Germline assignment: CDR1 SNHLY and CDR2 FYNNEI. There are 15 residues in the CDR3. Losses at the gene ends were 2 bases for V and 6 bases for J; bases not matched to a gene: 10. CDR3 residues: CASSESLGLGGEQYF. As DNA, the CDR3 is TGTGCCAGCAGTGAAAGTCTCGGACTAGGTGGCGAGCAGTACTTC.

The J gene is TRBJ2-7, the V gene TRBV4-1; 7 nucleotides align to TRBD2. The V gene end was trimmed by 0 bases and the J gene end by 0 bases; junction bases not matched to a gene: 5. Looked up from germline, CDR1 is MGHRA and CDR2 is YSYEKL. This CDR3 has 16 amino acids. The CDR3 region has the DNA TGCGCCAGCAGCCAAGAGGCGGGAGAGAGCTCCTACGAGCAGTACTTC. It translates to CASSQEAGESSYEQYF.

This clonotype was recorded a few times. The rearrangement joins TRBV7-8 to TRBJ2-7; D ambiguous. Germline assignment: CDR1 SGHVS and CDR2 FQNEAQ. The V end was cut by 1 base, the J end by 0 bases, with 7 bases between. The CDR3 runs 14 residues. CDR3 protein: CASSLEPSSYEQYF. In nucleotides, the CDR3 is TGTGCCAGCAGCTTAGAGCCAAGCTCCTACGAGCAGTACTTC. The entire variable domain, with the rest obtained from reference TRBV7-8 and TRBJ2-7, is as follows: GAGVSQSPRYKVAKRGQDVALRCDPISGHVSLFWYQQALGQGPEFLTYFQNEAQLDKSGLPSDRFFAERPEGSVSTLKIQRTQQEDSAVYLCASSLEPSSYEQYFGPGTRLTVT.

The genes are TRBV2 and TRBJ2-3, with D tentatively TRBD1 or TRBD2 (5 bases each). Trimming took off 6 bases at V and 8 bases at J, with 24 bases between the two ends. Germline CDR1 SNHLY, CDR2 FYNNEI. This CDR3 is 16 amino acids long. This chain's CDR3 is CASRAILGAQDVTQYF. The CDR3 DNA is TGTGCCAGCAGGGCGATACTAGGGGCCCAAGACGTTACGCAGTATTTT.

V is TRBV7-8 and J is TRBJ1-1, with no clear D. The CDR3 runs 14 residues. Trimming left V 5 bases short and J 1 base short, with 11 bases between. Germline CDR1 reads SGHVS; CDR2 reads FQNEAQ. For the CDR3, the DNA is TGTGCCAGCAGCGCCTTTGCGGGGAACACTGAAGCTTTCTTT. Translated, it gives CASSAFAGNTEAFF. Combining the CDR3 with reference TRBV7-8 and TRBJ1-1 gives the whole variable domain GAGVSQSPRYKVAKRGQDVALRCDPISGHVSLFWYQQALGQGPEFLTYFQNEAQLDKSGLPSDRFFAERPEGSVSTLKIQRTQQEDSAVYLCASSAFAGNTEAFFGQGTRLTVV.

Note on this clonotype: A much larger clone differs by one base, so this may be a read error. The gene calls are TRBV9 and TRBJ2-1; D perhaps matches TRBD2 (6 bases). CDR3 length equals 14 residues. Germline V lookup: CDR1 SGDLS, CDR2 YYNGEE. The V gene lost 6 bases and the J gene lost 11 bases, with 21 bases spanning the gap. The CDR3 region has the DNA TGTGCCAGCACGGTGGGGGAGGCCGACGGTAAGCAGTTCTTC. Translating it yields CASTVGEADGKQFF.

This clonotype was detected ten times or more. The CDR3 reads CASSLGQKETQYF. The CDR3 DNA reads as TGCGCCAGCAGCTTGGGACAGAAAGAGACCCAGTACTTC. The rearrangement joins TRBV5-1 to TRBJ2-5; D perhaps matches TRBD1 (5 bases). This CDR3 is 13 amino acids long. From germline, CDR1 is SGHRS and CDR2 YFSETQ. Trimming took off 0 bases at V and 3 bases at J, with 6 bases between the two ends.

The sample holds many counts of this clonotype. V is TRBV5-1 and J is TRBJ1-5; D is uncertain. Germline CDR1 SGHRS, CDR2 YFSETQ. V lost 2 bases to trimming and J lost 5 bases, with 8 bases between them. CDR3 length: 13 amino acids. The CDR3 coding sequence is TGCGCCAGCAGCTTAGGACGAGATCAGCCCCAGCATTTT. Its protein product is CASSLGRDQPQHF.

The chain uses TRBV7-9 and TRBJ1-2; TRBD1 aligns across 10 bases. CDR3 size: 15 residues. CDR1 is SEHNR, CDR2 FQNEAQ, per germline (reference sequence). J gave up 6 bases and V 3 bases, and 7 bases lay outside the gene matches. The chain's CDR3 is CASSFSDRGPDGYTF. The CDR3 nucleotides are TGTGCCAGCAGCTTTTCCGACAGGGGGCCGGATGGCTACACCTTC.

The gene calls are TRBV7-3 and TRBJ2-1; the D gene is possibly TRBD2 (7 bases). The germline V gene encodes CDR1 SGHTA and CDR2 FQGTGA. The CDR3 consists of 15 residues. Deletions cut 7 bases from V and 6 bases from J, with 19 bases between. CDR3 nucleotide sequence: TGTGCCAGCACTCCGCGAGGGGGGGGGGCCAATGAGCAGTTCTTC. It translates to CASTPRGGGANEQFF. Looking up the rest from reference TRBV7-3 and TRBJ2-1 gives the full variable domain: GAGVSQTPSNKVTEKGKYVELRCDPISGHTALYWYRQSLGQGPEFLIYFQGTGAADDSGLPNDRFFAVRPEGSVSTLKIQRTERGDSAVYLCASTPRGGGANEQFFGPGTRLTVL.

This clonotype showed up just a few times. This chain uses TRBV7-9 with TRBJ2-1; no clear D gene. The CDR3 consists of 12 residues. Trimming shortened V by 11 bases and J by 4 bases, and 12 bases separated the two germline ends. Looked up from germline, CDR1 is SEHNR and CDR2 is FQNEAQ (reference sequence). The CDR3 sequence: CAARLVYNEQFF. DNA for the CDR3: TGTGCCGCCCGGCTCGTTTACAATGAGCAGTTCTTC. Drawing the rest from reference TRBV7-9 and TRBJ2-1, the complete variable domain is DTGVSQNPRHKITKRGQNVTFRCDPISEHNRLYWYRQTLGQGPEFLTYFQNEAQLEKSRLLSDRFSAERPKGSFSTLEIQRTEQGDSAMYLCAARLVYNEQFFGPGTRLTVL.

The V and J genes are TRBV5-1 and TRBJ2-2; 9 bases map to TRBD2. With V trimmed by 4 bases and J by 4 bases, 8 bases remained unmatched. CDR1 and CDR2 from the germline V gene are SGHRS and YFSETQ. The CDR3 runs to 16 residues. The CDR3 region is CASSQGAGGITGELFF. CDR3 nucleotides: TGCGCCAGCAGCCAAGGCGCGGGAGGGATCACCGGGGAGCTGTTTTTT.

This clonotype was detected a few times. This chain links TRBV15 with TRBJ2-1; TRBD1 matches 9 bases. Germline assignment: CDR1 LNHNV and CDR2 YYDKDF (reference sequence). After removal of 4 bases from V and 7 bases from J, the junction contained 5 bases not matched to a gene. This CDR3 comprises 14 residues. CDR3 residues: CATSTGTGRNEQFF. The CDR3 DNA sequence: TGTGCCACCAGCACCGGGACAGGGCGGAATGAGCAGTTCTTC.

The rearrangement links TRBV20-1 to TRBJ1-1; D is uncertain. CDR1 is DFQATT, CDR2 SNEGSKA, per germline (reference sequence). Trimming cost V 6 bases and J 0 bases, with 11 bases left between them. CDR3 length: 13 residues. In nucleotides, the CDR3 is TGCAGTGCGCACGGGGATCTGAACACTGAAGCTTTCTTT. Its translation: CSAHGDLNTEAFF.

This clonotype has more than one count but fewer than ten. The rearrangement uses TRBV14 and TRBJ2-3; D not certain. This CDR3 region has 12 residues. CDR1 is SGHDN, CDR2 FVKESK, per germline. V shed 3 bases and J shed 6 bases, with 7 bases lying between them. The CDR3 DNA reads TGTGCCAGCAGCCAGAATAGGGATACGCAGTATTTT. Its translation: CASSQNRDTQYF.

The J gene is TRBJ2-2, the V gene TRBV15, with D uncertain. Trimming cost V 0 bases and J 5 bases, with 7 bases left between them. CDR1 is LNHNV, CDR2 YYDKDF, per germline (reference sequence). The CDR3 extends over 14 amino acids. The CDR3 DNA is TGTGCCACCAGCAGAGATCCGCAGACCGGGGAGCTGTTTTTT. It specifies CATSRDPQTGELFF.

V usage is TRBV5-5 and J usage is TRBJ2-2; D remains unclear. The CDR3 sequence is 14 residues long. Germline loops: CDR1 SGHKS, CDR2 YYEKEE (reference sequence). Trimming took off 1 base at V and 2 bases at J, with 6 bases between the two ends. The chain's CDR3 is CASSLLVNTGELFF. The DNA for the CDR3 is TGTGCCAGCAGCTTGCTGGTTAACACCGGGGAGCTGTTTTTT.